This T cell receptor beta chain was documented in a study of OX40 agonist ivuxolimab in advanced cancers. On the study more broadly: Melanoma, hepatocellular carcinoma, head and neck or renal cell cancer occurred in dose-escalation patients.

CDR1 MNHNS and CDR2 SASEGT come from the germline V gene. The CDR3 extends over 14 amino acids. With 4 bases clipped from V and 3 bases from J, the junction kept 5 bases outside the gene matches. Profiling relied on immunoSEQ multiplex PCR, and the TCRdb table lists in-frame clones only, not all of them. The sample records tens of thousands of clones, around 90% being singletons. This receptor was identified in an adult with an advanced solid tumor such as melanoma, head and neck, liver or kidney cancer. The rearrangement joins TRBV6-1 to TRBJ1-1; 7 bases align to TRBD1. The sample was CD4+ or CD8+ T cells sorted from blood, taken in a trial of the OX40 agonist ivuxolimab. CDR3 region: CASSVTGKDTEAFF. The CDR3 coding sequence is TGTGCCAGCAGTGTGACAGGGAAGGACACTGAAGCTTTCTTT.